The 31 T cell receptor beta chains listed next were all sequenced from one sample in a study of T cell repertoires in cytomegalovirus infection. TCRdb reprocessed the reads with MiXCR, giving one entry per CDR3 protein. The sample lists about 400,000 distinct CDR3 sequences, about a sixth occurring once. The sample comprised PBMCs. All receptors come from a human donor in good health (CMV status not recorded). Some clones in this sample may be carry-over from other donors' samples.

This clonotype was seen a few times. The V gene is TRBV7-9, the J gene TRBJ2-1; D is ambiguous. CDR1 is SEHNR and CDR2 is FQNEAQ in the germline V gene (reference sequence). The V and J ends lost 3 bases and 5 bases respectively, with 20 bases between them. This CDR3 contains 17 residues. The CDR3 sequence: CASSFLLSRVGNNEQFF. CDR3 in DNA: TGTGCCAGCAGCTTTCTGCTCTCCCGTGTTGGAAACAATGAGCAGTTCTTC.

This clonotype was seen repeatedly, ten times or more. The chain combines TRBV5-4 with TRBJ1-1; possibly TRBD1 for D (5 bases). The CDR3 length is 13 residues. CDR1 is SGHNT and CDR2 is YYREEE in the germline V gene (reference sequence). V was shortened by 2 bases and J by 4 bases, with 9 bases between the two germline ends. The CDR3 DNA is TGTGCCAGCAGCTTCACAGGCGGCACTGAAGCTTTCTTT. This sequence encodes CASSFTGGTEAFF.

This clonotype appeared a few times. The chain joins TRBV12-3 or TRBV12-4 to TRBJ2-1; possible D gene TRBD2, 5 bases. Trimming shortened V by 6 bases and J by 4 bases, and 13 bases separated the two germline ends. This CDR3 region has 14 residues. CDR3 sequence reads: CASRTSPSYNEQFF. The CDR3 nucleotides are TGTGCCAGCAGAACTAGTCCGAGTTACAATGAGCAGTTCTTC.

The chain uses TRBV28 and TRBJ2-3; 9 nucleotides align to TRBD2. Germline lookup yields CDR1 MDHEN and CDR2 SYDVKM. The CDR3 sequence is 16 residues long. With 6 bases clipped from V and 0 bases from J, the junction kept 7 bases outside the gene matches. For the CDR3, the DNA is TGTGCCAGCAGGGCCCTTAGCGGGAGTAGCACAGATACGCAGTATTTT. This codes for CASRALSGSSTDTQYF.

J is TRBJ2-1 and V is TRBV5-1, with 7 nucleotides matching TRBD1. The V gene's germline CDR1 is SGHRS and CDR2 YFSETQ. V trimming: 5 bases; J trimming: 7 bases; junction bases outside the gene matches: 15. This CDR3 is built from 16 residues. CDR3 residues: CASRPEETGSYNEQFF. In DNA form, the CDR3 reads TGCGCCAGCAGACCCGAGGAGACAGGGTCGTATAATGAGCAGTTCTTC.

This clonotype has only a few counts. The chain carries TRBV4-3 and TRBJ2-7; 11 bases match TRBD2. This CDR3 comprises 15 residues. Germline CDR1 reads LGHNA; CDR2 reads YSLEER. Trimming removed 3 bases from V and 5 bases from J; junction bases left unmatched: 6. CDR3 sequence (DNA): TGCGCCAGCAGCCACACACTAGCGGGAGTTAACGAGCAGTACTTC. Translation gives CASSHTLAGVNEQYF.

The J gene is TRBJ2-4, the V gene TRBV6-2 or TRBV6-3, with TRBD2 matching 8 bases. The ends lost 7 bases at V and 8 bases at J; junction bases unmatched: 22. CDR3 length equals 18 residues. Germline V gene sequence: CDR1 MNHEY, CDR2 SVGEGT. CDR3 region: CASTHSGAGTGLYDIQYF. CDR3 DNA: TGTGCCAGCACCCATAGCGGGGCCGGGACCGGGCTATATGACATTCAGTACTTC.

The rearrangement links TRBV2 to TRBJ2-1; the match to TRBD2 covers 9 bases. The length of the CDR3 is 13 residues. After removal of 2 bases from V and 10 bases from J, the junction contained 3 bases not matched to a gene. Per germline, CDR1 SNHLY and CDR2 FYNNEI. Here the CDR3 DNA reads TGTGCCAGCAGTGAACTAGCGGGACGAGAGCAGTTCTTC. As protein: CASSELAGREQFF.

Notes on this clonotype: A read error is possible here, since a much larger clone lies one base away. The J gene is TRBJ2-5, the V gene TRBV7-2; D call uncertain. The CDR3 sequence is 12 residues long. Germline V gene data show CDR1 as SGHTA and CDR2 as FQGNSA. Written as DNA, the CDR3 is TGTGCCAGCAGCAGATTCCGTGAGACCCAGTCCTTC. The encoded protein is CASSRFRETQSF.

Only a few counts were recorded for this clonotype. This rearrangement joins TRBV15 to TRBJ2-3; TRBD2 aligns across 8 bases. The CDR3 totals 18 residues. Looked up from germline, CDR1 is LNHNV and CDR2 is YYDKDF (reference sequence). Trimming took 5 bases from V and 4 from J; bases not matched to a gene: 17. CDR3 nucleotide sequence: TGTGCCACCAGCCCCAGATTGACTATCGGGGGGGATTCAGATACGCAGTATTTT. This sequence encodes CATSPRLTIGGDSDTQYF.

The chain joins TRBV6-1 to TRBJ2-7; D is unclear. Germline V gives CDR1 MNHNS, CDR2 SASEGT. The germline V and J ends were trimmed by 1 base and 0 bases, with 7 bases remaining between them. The CDR3 runs 14 residues. The CDR3 nucleotides are TGTGCCAGCAGTGAAGGGGATAGCTCCTACGAGCAGTACTTC. Translating gives CASSEGDSSYEQYF.

This clonotype was seen repeatedly, ten times or more. The CDR3 bases are TGTGCCAGCAGCTTTCTAGGCGGCGGGGGCACAGATACGCAGTATTTT. Its protein product is CASSFLGGGGTDTQYF. V and J are TRBV7-2 and TRBJ2-3, with a possible D match to TRBD2 (6 bases). From germline, CDR1 is SGHTA and CDR2 FQGNSA. CDR3 length: 16 residues. V lost 3 bases and J 1 base, leaving 14 bases between the germline ends.

The chain has TRBV20-1 and TRBJ2-7; tentative D call: TRBD2 (6 bases). Germline V gives CDR1 DFQATT, CDR2 SNEGSKA (reference sequence). The CDR3 consists of 12 residues. The V end was cut by 4 bases, the J end by 3 bases, with 10 bases between. The DNA for the CDR3 is TGCAGTGCTACCCCAGCGGGCTACGAGCAGTACTTC. Its protein is CSATPAGYEQYF.

This clonotype has a count of ten or more. The rearrangement links TRBV7-2 to TRBJ2-1, with 9 bases matching TRBD2. CDR1 is SGHTA, CDR2 FQGNSA, per germline. The V and J ends lost 2 bases and 6 bases, in that order; junction bases with no gene match: 5. The CDR3 totals 15 residues. The CDR3 is CASSLMRGGRNEQFF. The DNA of the CDR3 is TGTGCCAGCAGCTTAATGCGGGGGGGCCGCAATGAGCAGTTCTTC.

The rearrangement uses TRBV19 and TRBJ2-1, with TRBD1 matching 8 bases. The germline V gene has CDR1 LNHDA and CDR2 SQIVND (reference sequence). There are 17 residues in the CDR3. With V trimmed by 4 bases and J by 2 bases, 10 bases remained unmatched. The CDR3 sequence: CASSTDRGYNAYNEQFF. The CDR3, as DNA: TGTGCCAGTAGTACTGACAGGGGATATAACGCCTACAATGAGCAGTTCTTC.

A few counts support this clonotype. This chain links TRBV19 with TRBJ1-1; a possible D gene is TRBD1 (6 bases). V dropped 5 bases and J dropped 0 bases, with 19 bases sitting between them. This CDR3 has 17 amino acids. Germline CDR1 is LNHDA and CDR2 is SQIVND (reference sequence). CDR3 protein: CASSPSPPGGMNTEAFF. The CDR3 bases are TGTGCCAGTAGTCCCTCCCCCCCCGGGGGCATGAACACTGAAGCTTTCTTT.

This clonotype was seen a handful of times. This rearrangement joins TRBV7-8 to TRBJ1-2; the D gene is possibly TRBD1 (6 bases). Trimming took off 5 bases at V and 4 bases at J, with 14 bases between the two ends. The CDR3 loop spans 14 amino acids. Germline assignment: CDR1 SGHVS and CDR2 FQNEAQ. The CDR3 spells CASSAGAGLYGYTF. DNA for the CDR3: TGTGCCAGCAGCGCAGGGGCGGGTCTCTATGGCTACACCTTC.

This rearrangement joins TRBV28 to TRBJ1-4, with D uncertain. Germline V CDR1 and CDR2: MDHEN, SYDVKM. With 10 bases removed from V and 4 bases from J, the gap between germline ends came to 16 bases. The length of the CDR3 is 14 residues. In nucleotides, the CDR3 is TGTGCCACCCGATTTCGGGAGTATAATGAAAAACTGTTTTTT. Encoded protein: CATRFREYNEKLFF. Variable domain in full (rest from reference TRBV28 and TRBJ1-4): DVKVTQSSRYLVKRTGEKVFLECVQDMDHENMFWYRQDPGLGLRLIYFSYDVKMKEKGDIPEGYSVSREKKERFSLILESASTNQTSMYLCATRFREYNEKLFFGSGTQLSVL.

This clonotype was picked up a small number of times. V gene TRBV18 combines with J gene TRBJ2-3; D unresolved. Germline V CDR1 and CDR2: KGHSH, LQKENI. V was cut by 3 bases and J by 1 base, with 8 bases left in between. The CDR3 has 14 amino acids. The CDR3 loop reads CASSPLRGTDTQYF. Here the CDR3 DNA reads TGTGCCAGCTCACCTCTGCGAGGCACAGATACGCAGTATTTT.

The CDR3 is CASSPASKIRPYEQYF. The CDR3 DNA sequence: TGCGCCAGCAGCCCCGCGTCCAAGATACGCCCCTACGAGCAGTACTTC. This rearrangement joins TRBV23-1 to TRBJ2-7; D is unclear. TRBV23-1 is an ORF for which the function is uncertain. The CDR3 is 16 residues long. V lost 6 bases, J lost 2 bases, and 20 bases lay in between.

The chain recombines TRBV5-1 with TRBJ2-6; 9 bases match TRBD1. The germline CDR1 and CDR2 sequences are SGHRS and YFSETQ. V was pared by 5 bases and J by 4 bases, with 1 base of the junction left unmatched. This CDR3 is built from 14 residues. The CDR3 DNA reads TGCGCCAGCAGACAGGGGGCAGGGGCCAACGTCCTGACTTTC. Translating it yields CASRQGAGANVLTF.

The CDR3 nucleotides read TGTGCCAGCGATCGCAACGGGGAGCCCCAGCATTTT. Translation: CASDRNGEPQHF. The chain recombines TRBV2 with TRBJ1-5; D is ambiguous. This CDR3 has 12 residues. In germline, CDR1 is SNHLY, CDR2 FYNNEI. The V and J ends lost 8 bases and 8 bases respectively, with 13 bases between them.

In its sample, this clonotype was seen many times. CDR3 coding DNA: TGTGCCAGCTCACTCCAGGATTCACCCCTCCACTTT. It codes for CASSLQDSPLHF. The chain links TRBV18 to TRBJ1-6; D is unclear. Germline lookup yields CDR1 KGHSH and CDR2 LQKENI. CDR3 length equals 12 residues. Deletions cut 4 bases from V and 8 bases from J, with 6 bases between.

V gene TRBV28 combines with J gene TRBJ1-1; D is perhaps TRBD1 (5 bases). The CDR3 totals 15 residues. Trimming removed 6 bases at V and 5 bases at J, with 19 bases between. Per the germline V gene, CDR1 is MDHEN and CDR2 is SYDVKM. The CDR3 spells CASRPLTGPATEAFF. Here the CDR3 DNA reads TGTGCCAGCAGGCCGCTCACGGGACCCGCAACTGAAGCTTTCTTT.

This clonotype was seen only once. V gene TRBV9 combines with J gene TRBJ1-1; no reliable D call. Germline CDR1 and CDR2: SGDLS and YYNGEE. This CDR3 has 13 amino acids. V dropped 1 base and J dropped 1 base, with 5 bases sitting between them. The CDR3, as DNA: TGTGCCAGCAGCGTATGGGAGAACACTGAAGCTTTCTTT. Its protein is CASSVWENTEAFF. Variable domain in full (rest from reference TRBV9 and TRBJ1-1): DSGVTQTPKHLITATGQRVTLRCSPRSGDLSVYWYQQSLDQGLQFLIQYYNGEERAKGNILERFSAQQFPDLHSELNLSSLELGDSALYFCASSVWENTEAFFGQGTRLTVV.

This clonotype was recorded many times. V and J are TRBV12-3 or TRBV12-4 and TRBJ2-3; TRBD1 matches at 7 bases. Germline trimming cut 3 bases from V and 0 bases from J; bases unmatched to any gene: 6. The CDR3 has 16 amino acids. This chain's CDR3 is CASSLGTAASTDTQYF. DNA for the CDR3: TGTGCCAGCAGTTTGGGGACAGCGGCTAGCACAGATACGCAGTATTTT.

This clonotype was observed at least ten times. The chain joins TRBV12-3 or TRBV12-4 to TRBJ2-1; 7 nucleotides align to TRBD2. The length of the CDR3 is 12 residues. After removal of 6 bases from V and 9 bases from J, the junction contained 5 bases not matched to a gene. DNA of the CDR3: TGTGCCAGCAGGGGGGGGACGAGTGAGCAGTTCTTC. Amino acids: CASRGGTSEQFF.

In its sample, this clonotype was seen many times. This sequence joins TRBV7-2 and TRBJ2-5; TRBD2 matches at 7 bases. The trim removed 6 bases at V and 4 bases at J, leaving 11 bases unmatched. Germline V gives CDR1 SGHTA, CDR2 FQGNSA. This CDR3 contains 15 residues. For the CDR3, the DNA is TGTGCCAGCAGTCCCCAGGCAGGGAGGGGAGAGACCCAGTACTTC. Translated, it gives CASSPQAGRGETQYF.

This clonotype was seen at least ten times. The rearrangement joins TRBV7-2 to TRBJ2-7; D unresolved. Germline assignment: CDR1 SGHTA and CDR2 FQGNSA. Trimming removed 1 base at V and 0 bases at J, with 10 bases between. The CDR3 loop spans 15 amino acids. The CDR3 DNA is TGTGCCAGCAGCTTAGTGGTAGGTGGCTCCTACGAGCAGTACTTC. It yields the protein CASSLVVGGSYEQYF.

This clonotype appeared many times. The chain uses TRBV11-2 and TRBJ2-3; possibly TRBD1 for D (5 bases). Trimming shortened V by 7 bases and J by 1 base, and 9 bases separated the two germline ends. Germline CDR1 and CDR2: SGHAT and FQNNGV. The CDR3 is made up of 13 amino acids. The CDR3 bases are TGTGCCAGCAAAAAAGGGGGCACAGATACGCAGTATTTT. It specifies CASKKGGTDTQYF.

In its sample, this clonotype was seen many times. The chain carries TRBV7-2 and TRBJ2-1, with D hard to call. Between the trimmed V and J ends, which lost 5 bases and 8 bases, there was a span of 10 bases. This CDR3 comprises 12 residues. CDR1 is SGHTA, CDR2 FQGNSA, per germline. CDR3 DNA sequence: TGTGCCAGCAGCCAGAGCACTTATGAGCAGTTCTTC. Protein: CASSQSTYEQFF.